These 15 T cell receptor beta chains originate from one sample sequenced in a study of CD8 T cells in Susac syndrome (dated by TCRdb to about 2019). Receptors were amplified or captured by the immunoSEQ multiplex PCR assay. RNA was extracted using the RNeasy kit, and roughly 0.5 to 1 ug of the RNA was reverse transcribed with random hexamers. Using fastp trimming at Q25 and MiXCR clonotype assembly, TCRdb reanalyzed the public sequencing data and kept in-frame beta chains. All rows with the same CDR3 protein become a single entry with the most common DNA and genes. Present in this sample are about 400,000 distinct CDR3 sequences, roughly 85% of which were seen just once. The ten biggest clones cover about 0.12% of the sample. Sequencing was carried out using CD8+ T cells from PBMCs. All receptors come from a human donor with multiple sclerosis.

The chain is built from TRBV10-3 and TRBJ2-7, with no clear D. This CDR3 comprises 14 residues. V lost 11 bases, J lost 2 bases, and 19 bases lay in between. From germline, CDR1 is ENHRY and CDR2 SYGVKD. The CDR3 DNA follows: TGTGCCTCCCAGGAAGTAGCTCTAACCTACGAGCAGTACTTC. Encoded protein: CASQEVALTYEQYF.

This chain joins TRBV24-1 and TRBJ2-4; a weak D match, TRBD1 (6 bases). CDR3 length: 19 amino acids. The germline CDR1 and CDR2 sequences are KGHDR and SFDVKD. V was shortened by 10 bases and J by 0 bases, with 27 bases between the two germline ends. The CDR3 DNA reads as TGTGCCACATCTGGGAACCGGGACAAGCGGCGGCTAGCCAAAAACATTCAGTACTTC. It translates to CATSGNRDKRRLAKNIQYF.

The DNA for the CDR3 is TGTGCCTGGAGTGTAAGAAGGGGGGACAAAGCTTTCTTT. Amino acid sequence: CAWSVRRGDKAFF. The V gene is TRBV30, the J gene TRBJ1-1; a possible D gene is TRBD1 (6 bases). V dropped 0 bases and J dropped 9 bases, with 14 bases sitting between them. Per germline, CDR1 GTSNPN and CDR2 SVGIG (reference sequence). CDR3 length equals 13 residues.

The V gene is TRBV29-1, the J gene TRBJ2-7; tentative D call: TRBD1 (6 bases). V shed 7 bases and J shed 4 bases, with 20 bases lying between them. Germline V gene sequence: CDR1 SQVTM, CDR2 ANQGSEA. This CDR3 is built from 14 residues. The DNA for the CDR3 is TGCAGCGCCTGTATACAGGGAGTGTTGTACGAGCAGTACTTC. Encoded protein: CSACIQGVLYEQYF.

This chain's CDR3 is CASSESQDRDGTDTQYF. As DNA, the CDR3 is TGCGCCAGCAGTGAGTCGCAGGACAGGGACGGCACAGATACGCAGTATTTT. The chain uses TRBV10-1 and TRBJ2-3, with 8 bases matching TRBD1. CDR3 length: 17 residues. V gave up 0 bases and J gave up 1 base; unmatched junction bases: 6. From germline, CDR1 is WNHNN and CDR2 SYGVQD (reference sequence).

V gene TRBV6-5 combines with J gene TRBJ2-1; 8 positions match TRBD2. V was clipped by 7 bases and J by 3 bases; unmatched bases: 5. Germline loops: CDR1 MNHEY, CDR2 SVGAGI. The CDR3 length is 14 residues. The CDR3 here is CASTSGGVYNEQFF. The CDR3 DNA is TGTGCCAGCACTTCGGGAGGGGTCTACAATGAGCAGTTCTTC.

V and J are TRBV27 and TRBJ1-5; the match to TRBD1 covers 8 bases. The CDR3 extends over 16 amino acids. V was clipped by 8 bases and J by 0 bases; unmatched bases: 9. CDR1 and CDR2 (germline): MNHEY, SMNVEV (reference sequence). The CDR3, as DNA: TGTGCCAGCCGTCGGACAGGGTATGATAGCAATCAGCCCCAGCATTTT. This translates into CASRRTGYDSNQPQHF.

V and J are TRBV4-1 and TRBJ1-2, with D unresolved. The CDR3 loop spans 14 amino acids. Germline assignment: CDR1 MGHRA and CDR2 YSYEKL. V lost 1 base and J 9 bases, leaving 15 bases between the germline ends. For the CDR3, the DNA is TGCGCCAGCAGCCAAGTAGGCAGCGTGGAGAGCTACACCTTC. It is translated as CASSQVGSVESYTF.

This clonotype came up a few times. The chain combines TRBV30 with TRBJ2-7; a weak D match, TRBD2 (5 bases). V lost 0 bases and J lost 7, with 13 bases in between. The CDR3 runs to 13 residues. The germline V gene has CDR1 GTSNPN and CDR2 SVGIG (reference sequence). The CDR3 DNA reads TGTGCCTGGAGTGTGATGCCAGGCGGGGAGCAGTACTTC. Translated, it gives CAWSVMPGGEQYF.

The rearrangement joins TRBV7-9 to TRBJ1-5; D is unclear. The CDR3 loop spans 16 amino acids. Per the germline V gene, CDR1 is SEHNR and CDR2 is FQNEAQ (reference sequence). V gave up 0 bases and J gave up 0 bases, with 9 bases separating them. This CDR3 reads CASSLASGSSNQPQHF. In nucleotides, the CDR3 is TGTGCCAGCAGCTTAGCCTCCGGGAGTAGCAATCAGCCCCAGCATTTT.

This chain uses TRBV5-1 with TRBJ2-7; a weak D match, TRBD1 (6 bases). The germline V gene has CDR1 SGHRS and CDR2 YFSETQ. V gave up 5 bases and J gave up 6 bases, with 12 bases separating them. CDR3 size: 12 residues. The CDR3 protein is CASRLDSFEQYF. Written as DNA, the CDR3 is TGCGCCAGCAGACTGGACAGTTTCGAGCAGTACTTC.

V and J are TRBV11-3 and TRBJ2-2; 7 positions match TRBD1. CDR3 size: 16 residues. Trimming at V came to 5 bases and at J to 4 bases, leaving 10 bases not matched to a gene. Germline V lookup: CDR1 SGHNT, CDR2 YENEEA. Written as DNA, the CDR3 is TGTGCCAGCAGCCAAACAGGGGTCGGCGGCACCGGGGAGCTGTTTTTT. Encoded protein: CASSQTGVGGTGELFF.

In its sample, this clonotype was seen a few times. Lacking the conserved final phenylalanine or tryptophan, this CDR3 likely reflects a read error. V gene TRBV4-2 combines with J gene TRBJ2-7; D call uncertain. Trimming removed 4 bases at V and 3 bases at J, with 16 bases between. The CDR3 loop spans 15 amino acids. Germline V CDR1 and CDR2: LGHNA, YNFKEQ. CDR3 bases: TGTGCCAGCAGCCTGAATATGGGATGGGACTACGAGCAGTACTCC. This codes for CASSLNMGWDYEQYS.

The rearrangement joins TRBV4-1 to TRBJ1-6, with D tentatively TRBD1 (6 bases). V was clipped by 1 base and J by 0 bases, with 16 bases between them. Per the germline V gene, CDR1 is MGHRA and CDR2 is YSYEKL. There are 19 residues in the CDR3. The CDR3 spells CASSQGVSGGNSYNSPLHF. The CDR3 region has the DNA TGCGCCAGCAGCCAAGGGGTATCTGGGGGCAACTCCTATAATTCACCCCTCCACTTT.

CDR3 bases: TGTGCCAGCAGTTCCTTCTTAGCGGGAGGATACAATGAGCAGTTCTTC. Translated, it gives CASSSFLAGGYNEQFF. This chain joins TRBV7-9 and TRBJ2-1, with 10 bases identical to TRBD2. CDR3 length equals 16 residues. Germline V CDR1 and CDR2: SEHNR, FQNEAQ (reference sequence). Trimming took 6 bases from V and 4 from J; bases not matched to a gene: 9. The variable domain in full, completed from reference TRBV7-9 and TRBJ2-1, reads DTGVSQNPRHKITKRGQNVTFRCDPISEHNRLYWYRQTLGQGPEFLTYFQNEAQLEKSRLLSDRFSAERPKGSFSTLEIQRTEQGDSAMYLCASSSFLAGGYNEQFFGPGTRLTVL.